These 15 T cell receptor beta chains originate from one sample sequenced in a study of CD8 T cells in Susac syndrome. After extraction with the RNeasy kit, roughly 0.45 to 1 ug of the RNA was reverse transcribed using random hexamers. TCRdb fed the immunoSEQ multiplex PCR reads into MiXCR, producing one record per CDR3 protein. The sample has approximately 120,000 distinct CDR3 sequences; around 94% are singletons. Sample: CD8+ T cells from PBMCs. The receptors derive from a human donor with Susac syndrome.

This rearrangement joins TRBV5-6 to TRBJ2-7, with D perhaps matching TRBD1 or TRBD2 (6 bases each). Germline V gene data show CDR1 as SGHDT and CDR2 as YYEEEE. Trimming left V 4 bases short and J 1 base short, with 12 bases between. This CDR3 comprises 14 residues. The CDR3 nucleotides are TGTGCCAGCAGCACCAGGGGAGGATCCTACGAGCAGTACTTC. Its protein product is CASSTRGGSYEQYF.

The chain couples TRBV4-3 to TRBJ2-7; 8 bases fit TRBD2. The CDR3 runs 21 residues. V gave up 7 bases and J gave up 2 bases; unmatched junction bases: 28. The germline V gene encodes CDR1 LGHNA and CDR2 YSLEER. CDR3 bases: TGCGCCAGCATACCGTGGACAGATCGTTCGGGCCCGGGACTAGAACCCTACGAGCAGTACTTC. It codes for CASIPWTDRSGPGLEPYEQYF.

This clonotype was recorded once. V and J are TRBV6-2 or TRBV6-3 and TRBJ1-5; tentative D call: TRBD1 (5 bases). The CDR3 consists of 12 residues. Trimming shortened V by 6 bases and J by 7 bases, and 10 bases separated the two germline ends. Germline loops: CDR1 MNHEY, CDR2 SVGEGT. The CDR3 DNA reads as TGTGCCAGCAGGAGGGGTAAACAGCCCCAGCATTTT. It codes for CASRRGKQPQHF.

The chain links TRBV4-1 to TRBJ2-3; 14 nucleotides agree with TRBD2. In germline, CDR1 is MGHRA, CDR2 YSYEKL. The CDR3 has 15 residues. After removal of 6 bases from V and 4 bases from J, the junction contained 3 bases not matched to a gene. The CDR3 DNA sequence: TGCGCCAGCAGGACTAGCGGGAGGGCGCCAGATACGCAGTATTTT. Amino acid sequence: CASRTSGRAPDTQYF.

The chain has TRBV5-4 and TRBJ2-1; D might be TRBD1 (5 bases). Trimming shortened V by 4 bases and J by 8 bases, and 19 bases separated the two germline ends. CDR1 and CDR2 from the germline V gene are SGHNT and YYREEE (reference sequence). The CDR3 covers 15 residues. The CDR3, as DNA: TGTGCCAGCAGCCCCCGACAGCCCCCTGATGATGAGCAGTTCTTC. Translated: CASSPRQPPDDEQFF.

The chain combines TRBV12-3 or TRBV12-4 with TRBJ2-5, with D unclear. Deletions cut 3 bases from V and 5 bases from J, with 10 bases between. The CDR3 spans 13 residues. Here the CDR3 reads CASSFLVWETQYF. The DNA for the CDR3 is TGTGCCAGCAGTTTCTTGGTCTGGGAGACCCAGTACTTC.

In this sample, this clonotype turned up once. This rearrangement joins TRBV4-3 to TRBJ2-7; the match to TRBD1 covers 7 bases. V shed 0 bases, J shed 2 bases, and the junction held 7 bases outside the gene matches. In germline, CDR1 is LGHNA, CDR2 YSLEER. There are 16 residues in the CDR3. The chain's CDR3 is CASSQDTGQGAYEQYF. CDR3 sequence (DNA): TGCGCCAGCAGCCAAGATACGGGTCAGGGGGCCTACGAGCAGTACTTC.

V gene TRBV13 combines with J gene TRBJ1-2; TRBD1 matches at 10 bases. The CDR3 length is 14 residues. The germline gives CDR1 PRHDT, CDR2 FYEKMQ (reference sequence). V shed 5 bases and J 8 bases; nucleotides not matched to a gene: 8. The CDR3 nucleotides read TGTGCCAGCAGCCCCCGGACAGGGGGGTACGGCTACACCTTC. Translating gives CASSPRTGGYGYTF. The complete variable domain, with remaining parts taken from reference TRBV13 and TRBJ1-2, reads AAGVIQSPRHLIKEKRETATLKCYPIPRHDTVYWYQQGPGQDPQFLISFYEKMQSDKGSIPDRFSAQQFSDYHSELNMSSLELGDSALYFCASSPRTGGYGYTFGSGTRLTVV.

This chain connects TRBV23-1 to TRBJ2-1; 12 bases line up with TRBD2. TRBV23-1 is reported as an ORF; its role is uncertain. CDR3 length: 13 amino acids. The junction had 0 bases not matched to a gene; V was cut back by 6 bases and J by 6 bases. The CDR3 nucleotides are TGCGCCAGCAGGACTAGCGGGAGCAATGAGCAGTTCTTC. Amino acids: CASRTSGSNEQFF.

CDR3 in amino acids: CAWSVGAAYGYTF. CDR3 nucleotides: TGTGCCTGGAGTGTGGGAGCAGCATATGGCTACACCTTC. This chain joins TRBV30 and TRBJ1-2; D not certain. CDR1 GTSNPN and CDR2 SVGIG come from the germline V gene (reference sequence). There are 13 residues in the CDR3. V was trimmed by 0 bases and J by 5 bases, leaving 10 bases between them.

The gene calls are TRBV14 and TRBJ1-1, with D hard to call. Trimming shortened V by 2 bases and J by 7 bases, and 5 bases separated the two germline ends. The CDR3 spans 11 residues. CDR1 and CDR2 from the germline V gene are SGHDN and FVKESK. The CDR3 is CASSQRGEAFF. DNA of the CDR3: TGTGCCAGCAGCCAACGAGGTGAAGCTTTCTTT.

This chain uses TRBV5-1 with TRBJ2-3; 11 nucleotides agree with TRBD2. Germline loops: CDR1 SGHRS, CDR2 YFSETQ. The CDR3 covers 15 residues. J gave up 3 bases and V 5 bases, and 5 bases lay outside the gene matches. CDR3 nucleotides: TGCGCCAGCAGACAACTAGCGGGAGCGACAGATACGCAGTATTTT. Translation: CASRQLAGATDTQYF.

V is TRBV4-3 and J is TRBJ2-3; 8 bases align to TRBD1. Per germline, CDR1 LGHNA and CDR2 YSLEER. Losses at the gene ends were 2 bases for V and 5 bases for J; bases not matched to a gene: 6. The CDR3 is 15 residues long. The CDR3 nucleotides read TGCGCCAGCAGCCAACATAACAGGGGGATAGATACGCAGTATTTT. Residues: CASSQHNRGIDTQYF.

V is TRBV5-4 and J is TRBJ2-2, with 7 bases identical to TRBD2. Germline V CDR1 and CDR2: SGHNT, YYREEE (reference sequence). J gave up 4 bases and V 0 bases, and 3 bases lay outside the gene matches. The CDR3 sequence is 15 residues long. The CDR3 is CASSLVGGTTGELFF. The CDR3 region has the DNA TGTGCCAGCAGCTTGGTGGGGGGGACCACCGGGGAGCTGTTTTTT. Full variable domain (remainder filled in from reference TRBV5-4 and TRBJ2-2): ETGVTQSPTHLIKTRGQQVTLRCSSQSGHNTVSWYQQALGQGPQFIFQYYREEENGRGNFPPRFSGLQFPNYSSELNVNALELDDSALYLCASSLVGGTTGELFFGEGSRLTVL.

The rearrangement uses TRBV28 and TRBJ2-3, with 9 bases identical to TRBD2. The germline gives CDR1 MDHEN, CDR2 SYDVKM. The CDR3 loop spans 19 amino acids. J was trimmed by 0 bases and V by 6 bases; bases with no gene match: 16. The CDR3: CASRPKRGEPTSSTDTQYF. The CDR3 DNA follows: TGTGCCAGCAGACCTAAGCGGGGGGAACCAACTTCTAGCACAGATACGCAGTATTTT.